These T cell receptor beta chains were read from a single sample in a study of cytomegalovirus exposure and HLA in healthy donors. Sequenced by immunoSEQ multiplex PCR; TCRdb stores in-frame clones only, minus some. The sample has more than 95,000 clones, approximately 72% seen once. The source material was PBMCs. These receptors all stem from a woman in her 70s in good health and CMV-seropositive. CDR3s include the opening cysteine and the closing phenylalanine or tryptophan. The D gene is left open where the match is weak. Clone size appears in some rows only: once, few, many, or a class for an expanded clone.

>TRBJ2-1|-|-|TRBV6-5
CASSSSQGGPYNEQFF
TGTGCCAGCAGTTCAAGTCAGGGTGGGCCCTACAATGAGCAGTTCTTC
>TRBJ1-2|-|few|TRBV19
CASSILGGQNGYTF
TGTGCCAGTAGTATTCTAGGAGGTCAAAATGGCTACACCTTC
>TRBJ2-7|-|-|TRBV7-9
CASRSLGGEQYF
TGTGCCAGCAGATCACTAGGGGGCGAGCAGTACTTC
>TRBJ2-3|-|-|TRBV9
CASSVDFTDTQYF
TGTGCCAGCAGCGTGGACTTCACAGATACGCAGTATTTT
>TRBJ2-7|TRBD1|once|TRBV5-6
CASSSGTGVSYEQYF
TGTGCCAGCAGCTCCGGGACAGGGGTTTCCTACGAGCAGTACTTC
>TRBJ1-2|-|-|TRBV14
CASSPGAQLYGYTF
TGTGCCAGCAGCCCAGGGGCCCAGCTCTATGGCTACACCTTC
>TRBJ2-7|-|-|TRBV28
CASSSGSPDRRQYF
TGTGCCAGCAGTTCGGGATCCCCCGACCGCAGGCAGTACTTC
>TRBJ1-3|TRBD1|once|TRBV7-8
CASSLTGARNTIYF
TGTGCCAGCAGCTTGACAGGGGCCCGAAACACCATATATTTT
>TRBJ2-5|-|once|TRBV7-2
CASSPSSRTPETQYF
TGTGCCAGCAGCCCTAGTTCTCGGACTCCTGAGACCCAGTACTTC
>TRBJ2-1|TRBD2|once|TRBV9
CASSVESSGRAHEQFF
TGTGCCAGCAGCGTAGAATCTAGCGGGAGGGCCCATGAGCAGTTCTTC
>TRBJ2-7|-|-|TRBV5-1
CASSPSGSYEQYF
TGCGCCAGCTCCCCCTCGGGGTCCTACGAGCAGTACTTC
>TRBJ2-1|TRBD2|-|TRBV10-1
CATSLGLAGYNEQFF
TGCGCCACCTCTCTAGGGTTAGCGGGATACAATGAGCAGTTCTTC
>TRBJ2-1|TRBD1|-|TRBV28
CASSPPNDRGKVLF
TGTGCCAGCAGTCCGCCCAACGACAGGGGAAAAGTGCTCTTC
>TRBJ1-5|-|-|TRBV6-1
CASSENPGVSNQPQHF
TGTGCCAGCAGTGAAAACCCAGGGGTGAGCAATCAGCCCCAGCATTTT
>TRBJ2-1|-|-|TRBV18
CASSPTRSGSEQFF
TGTGCCAGCTCCCCCACCAGGTCGGGGAGTGAGCAGTTCTTC
>TRBJ1-3|-|few|TRBV5-1
CASTGTPGNTIYF
TGCGCCAGTACCGGGACTCCTGGAAACACCATATATTTT
>TRBJ1-1|TRBD1|-|TRBV6-6
CASSSTGVGTEAFF
TGTGCCAGCAGCTCGACAGGGGTTGGCACTGAAGCTTTCTTT
>TRBJ2-1|TRBD2|-|TRBV29-1
CSAGTSGRISYNEQFF
TGCAGCGCCGGAACTAGCGGGAGAATCTCCTACAATGAGCAGTTCTTC
>TRBJ2-5|-|-|TRBV5-1
CASSFGGPYQETQYF
TGCGCCAGCAGCTTCGGGGGACCGTACCAAGAGACCCAGTACTTC
>TRBJ1-2|-|-|TRBV27
CASSLAVYGYTF
TGTGCCAGCAGTCTCGCGGTCTATGGCTACACCTTC
>TRBJ2-5|-|-|TRBV6-5
CASSYSRGQETQYF
TGTGCCAGCAGTTACTCGCGGGGCCAAGAGACCCAGTACTTC
>TRBJ2-7|-|-|TRBV7-8
CASSRHSREGREQYF
TGTGCCAGCAGCCGACACTCACGGGAAGGACGCGAGCAGTACTTC
>TRBJ1-2|-|-|TRBV6-5
CASSYRTTATHGYTF
TGTGCCAGCAGTTACAGGACAACCGCTACCCATGGCTACACCTTC
>TRBJ2-5|TRBD2|-|TRBV4-2
CASRLSGGEETQYF
TGTGCCAGCCGACTAAGCGGGGGGGAAGAGACCCAGTACTTC
>TRBJ1-2|-|few|TRBV30
CAWSITTATYTF
TGTGCCTGGAGTATTACGACAGCGACCTACACCTTC
>TRBJ2-5|-|-|TRBV5-1
CASTRQRQETQYF
TGCGCCAGTACCCGCCAGCGACAAGAGACCCAGTACTTC
>TRBJ2-7|TRBD1|-|TRBV12-5
CASGLGQGFGEQYF
TGTGCTAGTGGTTTGGGACAGGGGTTCGGGGAGCAGTACTTC
>TRBJ1-4|-|few|TRBV6-5
CASRPSMGAEKLFF
TGTGCCAGCAGACCCTCTATGGGGGCTGAAAAACTGTTTTTT
>TRBJ1-5|-|once|TRBV19
CASSKQIDSNSNQPQHF
TGTGCCAGTAGTAAACAGATCGACAGTAATAGCAATCAGCCCCAGCATTTT
>TRBJ2-1|TRBD1|-|TRBV5-1
CASSSPDRNNEQFF
TGCGCCAGCAGCTCCCCGGACAGGAACAATGAGCAGTTCTTC
>TRBJ2-7|-|once|TRBV28
CASSLRRTGSSYEQYF
TGTGCCAGCAGTTTACGGCGGACGGGGAGCTCCTACGAGCAGTACTTC
>TRBJ1-6|-|-|TRBV7-6
CASSLGTGKGTNPPLHF
TGTGCCAGCAGCTTAGGGACTGGGAAGGGCACTAATCCACCCCTCCACTTT
>TRBJ2-7|-|-|TRBV11-2
CASSRDSYEQYF
TGTGCCAGCAGCCGAGACAGCTACGAGCAGTACTTC
>TRBJ1-5|-|-|TRBV10-2
CASSEGGASQPQHF
TGCGCCAGCAGTGAGGGGGGGGCCTCTCAGCCCCAGCATTTT
>TRBJ2-7|TRBD1|-|TRBV10-3
CAISRQGGGYEQYF
TGTGCCATCAGTAGACAGGGTGGGGGCTACGAGCAGTACTTC
>TRBJ2-7|-|-|TRBV7-8
CASSLEYGQYF
TGTGCCAGCAGCTTAGAGTACGGGCAGTACTTC
>TRBJ2-3|TRBD2|once|TRBV9
CASTPSGGKRTDTQYF
TGTGCCAGCACCCCATCGGGGGGAAAGCGCACAGATACGCAGTATTTT